This is a list of T cell receptor beta chains from one sample in a study of Graves' ophthalmopathy and Graves' hyperthyroidism. TCRdb redid the calling of the multiplex PCR reads with MiXCR, one entry per CDR3 protein. Here the sample spans fewer than 650,000 distinct CDR3 sequences, 22% being singletons. Sequencing was carried out using peripheral blood. The receptors derive from a young woman with stable Graves' hyperthyroidism. Some clones in this sample may be carry-over from other donors' samples. Each CDR3 is given without its conserved first and last residue. Each record gives: D gene, V gene, J gene, CDR3 protein. D genes are given only for firm matches.

D: -; V: TRBV27; J: TRBJ1-1; CDR3: ASSFSDRTEAF
D: TRBD2; V: TRBV7-2; J: TRBJ2-5; CDR3: ASSSPGLTQKTQY
D: -; V: TRBV12-3/TRBV12-4; J: TRBJ2-2; CDR3: ASNGRGRTGELF
D: -; V: TRBV19; J: TRBJ2-7; CDR3: ASSPAGIFSYEQY
D: -; V: TRBV5-1; J: TRBJ2-2; CDR3: ASSSGLGVTGELF
D: -; V: TRBV5-1; J: TRBJ1-3; CDR3: ASSSLSGNTIY
D: -; V: TRBV19; J: TRBJ1-1; CDR3: ASSIGERADTEAF
D: -; V: TRBV20-1; J: TRBJ2-5; CDR3: SARNSQGRETQY
D: TRBD1; V: TRBV5-1; J: TRBJ1-2; CDR3: ASGTTGVYGYT
D: -; V: TRBV3-1; J: TRBJ1-1; CDR3: ASSQAGQMNTEAF
D: -; V: TRBV7-8; J: TRBJ1-5; CDR3: ASSSYRDSQPQH
D: -; V: TRBV5-1; J: TRBJ1-2; CDR3: ASSLGRQVANYGYI
D: TRBD1; V: TRBV29-1; J: TRBJ2-7; CDR3: SASRDRGPYEQY
D: TRBD1; V: TRBV5-1; J: TRBJ2-2; CDR3: ASSYRQGDGELF